The subject of this entry is one TCR beta chain. What it binds is not known. Other DNA variants within this sample encode the same CDR3. Genomic DNA came from blood conventional CD4+ T cells gated CD25-low CD127-high. Assay: immunoSEQ multiplex PCR; the TCRdb copy retains only in-frame clones and omits some. Of approximately 48,000 clones listed, about nine tenths are singletons. This record belongs to a study of regulatory and conventional T cells in RAG deficiency. CDR1 and CDR2 (germline): MNHNS, SASEGT. V gave up 0 bases and J gave up 4 bases, with 7 bases separating them. The CDR3 sequence is 14 residues long. Study findings and constraints: Patient subsets had shorter CDR3s; Omenn Treg-Tconv overlap exceeded 85%.

This sample was shared with a second study, whose subject was regulatory T cells. That paper adds: The primer mix had 52 TRBV and 13 TRBJ primers.

The receptor was isolated from a human donor in good health. Input material: CD4+ effector T cells sorted from blood. The chain links TRBV6-1 to TRBJ1-5; D not certain. CDR3 DNA sequence: TGTGCCAGCAGTGAAGCTCGGGGAAATCAGCCCCAGCATTTT. It encodes CASSEARGNQPQHF.